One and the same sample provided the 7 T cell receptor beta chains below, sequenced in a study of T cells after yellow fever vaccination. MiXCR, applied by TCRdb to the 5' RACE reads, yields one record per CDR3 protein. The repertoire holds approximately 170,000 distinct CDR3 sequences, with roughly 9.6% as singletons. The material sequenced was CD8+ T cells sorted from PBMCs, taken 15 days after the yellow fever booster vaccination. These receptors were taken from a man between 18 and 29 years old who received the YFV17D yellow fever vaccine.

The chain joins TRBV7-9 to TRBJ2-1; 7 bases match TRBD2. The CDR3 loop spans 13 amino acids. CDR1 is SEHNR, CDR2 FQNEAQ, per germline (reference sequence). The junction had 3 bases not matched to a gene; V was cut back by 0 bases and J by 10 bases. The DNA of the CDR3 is TGTGCCAGCAGCTTAGCGGCGGGGGTGGAGCAGTTCTTC. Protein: CASSLAAGVEQFF.

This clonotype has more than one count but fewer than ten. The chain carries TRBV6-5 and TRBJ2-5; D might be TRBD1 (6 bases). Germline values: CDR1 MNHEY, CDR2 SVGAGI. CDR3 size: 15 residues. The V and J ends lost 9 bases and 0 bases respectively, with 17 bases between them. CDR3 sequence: CASTSGAKYQETQYF. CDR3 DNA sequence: TGTGCCAGTACTTCAGGGGCCAAGTACCAAGAGACCCAGTACTTC.

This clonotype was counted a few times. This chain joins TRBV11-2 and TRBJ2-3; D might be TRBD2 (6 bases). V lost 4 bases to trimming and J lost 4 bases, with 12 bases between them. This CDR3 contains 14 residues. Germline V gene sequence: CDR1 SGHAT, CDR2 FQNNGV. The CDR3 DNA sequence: TGTGCCAGCAGCTCCCGGGAGTTCCCAGATACGCAGTATTTT. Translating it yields CASSSREFPDTQYF.

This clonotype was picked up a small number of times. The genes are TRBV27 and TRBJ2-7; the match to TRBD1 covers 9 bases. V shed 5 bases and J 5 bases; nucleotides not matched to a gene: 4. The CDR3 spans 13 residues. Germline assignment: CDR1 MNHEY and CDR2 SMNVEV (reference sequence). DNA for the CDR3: TGTGCCAGCAGTCCCAGGGACAGGGACGAGCAGTACGTC. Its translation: CASSPRDRDEQYV.

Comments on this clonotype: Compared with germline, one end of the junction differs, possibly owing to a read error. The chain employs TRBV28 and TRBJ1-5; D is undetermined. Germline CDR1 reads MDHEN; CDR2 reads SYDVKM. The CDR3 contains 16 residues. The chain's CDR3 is CSSSYPGEGYDQPQHF. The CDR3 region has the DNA TGTTCCAGCAGTTACCCCGGAGAGGGATATGATCAGCCCCAGCATTTT. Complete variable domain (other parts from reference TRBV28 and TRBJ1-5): DVKVTQSSRYLVKRTGEKVFLECVQDMDHENMFWYRQDPGLGLRLIYFSYDVKMKEKGDIPEGYSVSREKKERFSLILESASTNQTSMYLCSSSYPGEGYDQPQHFGDGTRLSIL.

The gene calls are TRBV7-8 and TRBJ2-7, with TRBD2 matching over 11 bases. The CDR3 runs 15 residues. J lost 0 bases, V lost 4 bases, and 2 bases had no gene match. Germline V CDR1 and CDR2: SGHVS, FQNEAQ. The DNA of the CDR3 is TGTGCCAGCAGCTACACTAGCGGGGGCTCCTACGAGCAGTACTTC. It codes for CASSYTSGGSYEQYF.

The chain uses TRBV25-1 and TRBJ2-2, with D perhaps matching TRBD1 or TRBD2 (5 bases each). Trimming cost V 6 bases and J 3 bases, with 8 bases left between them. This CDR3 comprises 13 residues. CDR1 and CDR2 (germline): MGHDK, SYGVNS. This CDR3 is CASRGPYTGELFF. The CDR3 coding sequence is TGTGCCAGCAGGGGACCGTACACCGGGGAGCTGTTTTTT.